This TCR beta chain was profiled in a study of T-cell reconstitution after alpha-beta-depleted transplantation in children. The study, taken as a whole, reports: Recipient T cells and thymic progenitors that survived gave rise to the high TCRbeta diversity observed at day 60 in some patients. A year had passed since transplant, and T-cell counts and diversity by then came mostly from newly produced T cells. Several hundred rapidly expanded clones from non-depleted graft cells reportedly supplied alpha-beta T cells about two months post-transplant.

This sample's TCRbeta library carried unique molecular identifier barcodes. TCRdb used MiXCR to reprocess the PCR reads, holding one entry per CDR3 protein. The sample shows around 490,000 distinct CDR3 sequences, 11% of them seen only once. About this clonotype itself: Its target is unknown.

Trimming removed 8 bases from V and 5 bases from J, with 12 bases in between. This CDR3 contains 11 residues. Germline V gene lookup returns CDR1 SQVTM and CDR2 ANQGSEA. The sequence was collected from a female patient between 2 and 15 years old who had a stem cell transplant for aplastic anemia, so the T cells may come from the graft donor. V is TRBV29-1 and J is TRBJ2-5, with D perhaps TRBD1 (6 bases). The sequencing here drew on PBMCs, mostly from graft donor cells, taken 180 days after TCRalphabeta/CD19-depleted stem cell transplant. The CDR3 DNA follows: TGCAGCATCCCTCAGGGGGAGACCCAGTACTTC. It translates to CSIPQGETQYF.